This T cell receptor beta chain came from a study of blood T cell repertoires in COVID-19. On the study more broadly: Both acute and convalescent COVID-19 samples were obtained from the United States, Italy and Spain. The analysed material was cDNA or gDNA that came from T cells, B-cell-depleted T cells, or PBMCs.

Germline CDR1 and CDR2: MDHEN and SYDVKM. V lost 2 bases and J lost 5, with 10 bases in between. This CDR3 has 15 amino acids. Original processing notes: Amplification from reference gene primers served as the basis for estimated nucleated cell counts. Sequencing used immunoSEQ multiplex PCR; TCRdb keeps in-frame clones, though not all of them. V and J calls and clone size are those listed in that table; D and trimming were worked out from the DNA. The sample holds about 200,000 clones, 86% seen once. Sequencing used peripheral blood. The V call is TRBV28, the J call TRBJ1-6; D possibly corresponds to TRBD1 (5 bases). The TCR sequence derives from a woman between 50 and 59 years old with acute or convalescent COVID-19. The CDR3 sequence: CASSLARANNSPLHF. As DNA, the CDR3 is TGTGCCAGCAGTTTAGCCAGGGCGAATAATTCACCCCTCCACTTT.